This T cell receptor beta chain is drawn from a study of T cells after yellow fever vaccination. Study at large: SMART-Seq v4 Ultra Low Input handled preparation of low-cell-number fractions. Study outcomes and limitations: The CD4 and CD8 compartments had a small share of their clonotypes in common. Post-booster samples contained most primary-vaccination clones (nearly 98% CD4, around 89% CD8).

This clonotype was detected only a few times. Antigen unknown. Generation of TCR cDNA used 5'RACE template switching (which added a universal primer site and UMIs). One entry per CDR3 protein, called by TCRdb with MiXCR from the 5' RACE reads. The sample consists of over 150,000 distinct CDR3 sequences, 6% to 7.5% of them appearing once. Germline-derived CDR1 and CDR2 are GTSNPN and SVGIG (reference sequence). The CDR3 is made up of 13 amino acids. Trimming pared 1 base from V and 2 bases from J, leaving 9 bases between. This TCR came from a man younger than 35 who received the YFV17D yellow fever vaccine. The source material was CD4+ T cells sorted from PBMCs, sampled about 5 days after the first yellow fever vaccination. V and J are TRBV30 and TRBJ2-7; D is unclear. The CDR3 loop is CAWSGLLPYEQYF. DNA for the CDR3: TGTGCCTGGAGTGGTCTACTACCCTACGAGCAGTACTTC.